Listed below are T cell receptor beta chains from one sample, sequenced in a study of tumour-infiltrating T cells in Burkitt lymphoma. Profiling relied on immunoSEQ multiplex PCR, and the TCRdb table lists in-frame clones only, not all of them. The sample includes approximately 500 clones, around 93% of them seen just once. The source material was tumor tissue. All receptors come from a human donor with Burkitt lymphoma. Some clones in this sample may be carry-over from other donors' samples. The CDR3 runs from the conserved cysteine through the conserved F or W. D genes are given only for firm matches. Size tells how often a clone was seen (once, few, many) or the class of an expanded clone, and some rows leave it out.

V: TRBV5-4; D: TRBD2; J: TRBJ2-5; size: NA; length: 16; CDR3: CASSTAGLAGRETQYF; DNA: TGTGCCAGCAGCACCGCGGGACTAGCGGGGAGGGAGACCCAGTACTTC
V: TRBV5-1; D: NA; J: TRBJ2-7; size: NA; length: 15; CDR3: CASSLSGKMAYEQYF; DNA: TGCGCCAGCAGCTTGTCGGGGAAGATGGCCTACGAGCAGTACTTC
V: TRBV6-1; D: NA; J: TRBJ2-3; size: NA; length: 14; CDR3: CASSEPYARYTQYF; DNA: TGTGCCAGCAGTGAACCCTACGCGAGATATACGCAGTATTTT
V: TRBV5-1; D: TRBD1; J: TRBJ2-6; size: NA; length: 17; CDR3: CASRLGTGGSGANVLTF; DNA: TGCGCCAGTCGACTCGGGACAGGTGGCTCTGGGGCCAACGTCCTGACTTTC
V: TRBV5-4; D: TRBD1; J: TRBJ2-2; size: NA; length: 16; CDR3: CASSSPGTANTGELFF; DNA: TGTGCCAGCAGCTCCCCCGGGACAGCGAACACCGGGGAGCTGTTTTTT
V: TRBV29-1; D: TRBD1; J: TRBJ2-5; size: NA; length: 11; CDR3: CSADREETQYF; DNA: TGCAGCGCAGACAGGGAAGAGACCCAGTACTTC
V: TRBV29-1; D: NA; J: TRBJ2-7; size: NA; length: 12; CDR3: CSGLGSSGEQYF; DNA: TGCAGCGGCCTGGGCAGTTCCGGGGAGCAGTACTTC
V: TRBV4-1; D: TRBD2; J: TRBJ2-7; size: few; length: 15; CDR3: CASSLLAGTSYEQYF; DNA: TGCGCCAGCAGCCTCCTAGCGGGTACCTCCTACGAGCAGTACTTC
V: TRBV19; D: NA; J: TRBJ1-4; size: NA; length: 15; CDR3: CATTQGPGPNEKLFF; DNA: TGTGCCACCACCCAGGGCCCCGGCCCTAATGAAAAACTGTTTTTT
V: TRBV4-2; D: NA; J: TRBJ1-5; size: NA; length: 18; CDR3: CASSQARAGGGSNQPQHF; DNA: TGTGCCAGCAGCCAAGCCCGGGCAGGCGGGGGTAGCAATCAGCCCCAGCATTTT
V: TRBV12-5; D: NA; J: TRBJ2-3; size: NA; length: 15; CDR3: CASGLQGWPTDTQYF; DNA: TGTGCTAGTGGTCTCCAGGGTTGGCCGACAGATACGCAGTATTTT
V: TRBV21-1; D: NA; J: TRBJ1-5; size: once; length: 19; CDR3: CASTHMRPGSNGCNQPQHF; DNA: TGTGCCAGCACCCACATGAGACCCGGGTCCAACGGATGCAATCAGCCCCAGCATTTT
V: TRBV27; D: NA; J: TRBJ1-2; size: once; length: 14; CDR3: CASSFWGQGGDFTF; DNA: TGTGCCAGCAGTTTTTGGGGACAAGGAGGTGATTTCACCTTC
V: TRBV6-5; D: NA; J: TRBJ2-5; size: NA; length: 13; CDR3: CASSFSRKETQYF; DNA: TGTGCCAGCAGTTTTAGCCGTAAAGAGACCCAGTACTTC
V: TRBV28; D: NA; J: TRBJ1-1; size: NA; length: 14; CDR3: CASSIPDRNTEAFF; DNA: TGTGCCAGCAGTATCCCGGACAGGAACACTGAAGCTTTCTTT
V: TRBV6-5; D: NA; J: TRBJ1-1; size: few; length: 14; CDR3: CASSTDGFNTEAFF; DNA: TGTGCCAGCAGCACCGACGGATTTAACACTGAAGCTTTCTTT
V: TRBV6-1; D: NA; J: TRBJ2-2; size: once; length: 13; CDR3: CASSVIGTGELFF; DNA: TGTGCCAGCAGTGTAATAGGGACCGGGGAGCTGTTTTTT
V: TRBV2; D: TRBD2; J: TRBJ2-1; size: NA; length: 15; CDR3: CASSGLAGEYNEQFF; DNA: TGTGCCAGCAGTGGATTAGCGGGAGAATACAATGAGCAGTTCTTC
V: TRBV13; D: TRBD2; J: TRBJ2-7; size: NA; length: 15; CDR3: CASRPISGVSYEQYF; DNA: TGTGCCAGCAGGCCTATTAGCGGGGTCTCCTACGAGCAGTACTTC
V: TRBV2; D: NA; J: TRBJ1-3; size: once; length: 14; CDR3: CAITTGISGNTIYF; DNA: TGTGCCATCACGACCGGGATCTCTGGAAACACCATATATTTT
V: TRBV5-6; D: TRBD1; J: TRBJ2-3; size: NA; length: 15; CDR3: CASSLADRGPDTQYF; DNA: TGTGCCAGCAGCTTGGCCGACAGGGGGCCAGATACGCAGTATTTT
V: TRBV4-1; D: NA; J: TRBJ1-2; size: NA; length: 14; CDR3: CASSQGDGNYGYTF; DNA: TGCGCCAGCAGCCAAGGGGACGGTAACTATGGCTACACCTTC
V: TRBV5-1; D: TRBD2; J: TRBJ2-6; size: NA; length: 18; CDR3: CASSTGTSGSSGANVLTF; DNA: TGCGCCAGCAGCACAGGGACTAGCGGGAGTTCGGGGGCCAACGTCCTGACTTTC
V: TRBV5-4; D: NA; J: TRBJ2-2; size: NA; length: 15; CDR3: CASSPDRNGPGELFF; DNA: TGTGCCAGCAGCCCCGACAGAAATGGTCCCGGGGAGCTGTTTTTT
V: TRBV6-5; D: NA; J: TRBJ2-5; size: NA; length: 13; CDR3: CASAVLGGETQYF; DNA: TGTGCCAGCGCCGTTCTTGGCGGAGAGACCCAGTACTTC
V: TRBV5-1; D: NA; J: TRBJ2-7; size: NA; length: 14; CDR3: CASSLRGEVYEQYF; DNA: TGCGCCAGCAGCTTGAGGGGGGAGGTCTACGAGCAGTACTTC
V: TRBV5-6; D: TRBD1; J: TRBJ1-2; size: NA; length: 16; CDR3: CASSLARQGVRGGYTF; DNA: TGTGCCAGCAGCTTGGCACGACAGGGGGTCCGTGGTGGCTACACCTTC
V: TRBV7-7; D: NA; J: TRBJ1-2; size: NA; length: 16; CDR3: CASSSPRCRKTYGYTF; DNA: TGTGCCAGCAGCTCCCCGAGGTGCCGAAAGACCTATGGCTACACCTTC
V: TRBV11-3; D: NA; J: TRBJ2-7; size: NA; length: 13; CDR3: CASSWGEQGEQYF; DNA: TGTGCCAGCAGCTGGGGGGAACAAGGGGAGCAGTACTTC
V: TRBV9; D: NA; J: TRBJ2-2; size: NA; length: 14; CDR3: CASSGYGLLGELFF; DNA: TGTGCCAGCAGCGGGTACGGACTACTCGGGGAGCTGTTTTTT
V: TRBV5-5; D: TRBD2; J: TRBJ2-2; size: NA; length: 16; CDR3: CASSPWAGGNTGELFF; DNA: TGTGCCAGCAGCCCATGGGCGGGAGGTAACACCGGGGAGCTGTTTTTT
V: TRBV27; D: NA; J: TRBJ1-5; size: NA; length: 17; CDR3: CASSLDDRPFSNQPQHF; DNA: TGTGCCAGCAGTTTAGACGACAGACCCTTTAGCAATCAGCCCCAGCATTTT
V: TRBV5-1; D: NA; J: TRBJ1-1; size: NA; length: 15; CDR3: CASSLAPSRSTEAFF; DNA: TGCGCCAGCAGCTTGGCCCCTTCGAGGAGCACTGAAGCTTTCTTT
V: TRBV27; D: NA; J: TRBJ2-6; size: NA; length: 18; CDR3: CASSFWLEGGPGANVLTF; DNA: TGTGCCAGCAGTTTTTGGCTAGAGGGGGGACCCGGGGCCAACGTCCTGACTTTC
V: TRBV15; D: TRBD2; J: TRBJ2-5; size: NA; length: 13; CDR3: CATSRLAGETQYF; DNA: TGTGCCACCAGCAGATTAGCGGGAGAGACCCAGTACTTC
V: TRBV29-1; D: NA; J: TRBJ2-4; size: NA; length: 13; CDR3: CSVEKGLKNIQYF; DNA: TGCAGCGTTGAGAAGGGACTCAAAAACATTCAGTACTTC
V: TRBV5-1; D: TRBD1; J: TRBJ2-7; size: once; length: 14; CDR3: CASSIGGYENEQYF; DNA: TGCGCCAGCAGTATAGGGGGCTATGAGAACGAGCAGTACTTC
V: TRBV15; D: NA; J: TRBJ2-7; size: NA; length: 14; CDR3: CATSRDLSAYEQYF; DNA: TGTGCCACCAGCAGAGACCTTAGTGCCTACGAGCAGTACTTC
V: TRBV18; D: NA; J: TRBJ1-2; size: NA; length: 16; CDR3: CASSLSVDSSNYGYTF; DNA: TGTGCCAGCTCACTCTCCGTTGACAGCTCTAACTATGGCTACACCTTC
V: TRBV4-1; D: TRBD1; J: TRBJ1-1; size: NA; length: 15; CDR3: CASSPLGQVNTEAFF; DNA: TGCGCCAGCAGCCCGTTGGGACAGGTAAACACTGAAGCTTTCTTT
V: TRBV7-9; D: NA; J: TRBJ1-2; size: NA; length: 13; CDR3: CASSPGINYGYTF; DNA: TGTGCCAGCAGCCCCGGCATTAACTATGGCTACACCTTC
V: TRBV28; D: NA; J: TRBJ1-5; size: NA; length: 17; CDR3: CASSFEGLGFGNQPQHF; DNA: TGTGCCAGCAGTTTTGAGGGGTTGGGGTTTGGCAATCAGCCCCAGCATTTT
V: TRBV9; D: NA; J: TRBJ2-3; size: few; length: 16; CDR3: CASSVANRPQGDTQYF; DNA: TGTGCCAGCAGCGTAGCCAACAGACCGCAGGGAGATACGCAGTATTTT
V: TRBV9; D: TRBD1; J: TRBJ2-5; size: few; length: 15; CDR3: CASSVDGTGKETQYF; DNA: TGTGCCAGCAGCGTAGATGGGACAGGGAAAGAGACCCAGTACTTC
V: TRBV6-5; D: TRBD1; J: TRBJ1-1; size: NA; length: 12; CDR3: CASTTGDTEAFF; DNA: TGTGCCAGCACAACAGGGGACACTGAAGCTTTCTTT